These T cell receptor beta chains were read from a single sample in a study of blood T cell repertoires in COVID-19. Libraries were prepared by immunoSEQ multiplex PCR; TCRdb keeps only in-frame clonotypes and omits some of them. The table lists 240,000 or so clones, around 90% of them singletons, with 0.8% in the top ten. Input material: peripheral blood. The receptors shown here come from a woman aged 25-40 years with acute or convalescent COVID-19. CDR3s include the opening cysteine and the closing phenylalanine or tryptophan. D genes are given only for firm matches. The listing skips clone size in some rows; elsewhere it reads once, few, many or a size class.

CDR3 protein | CDR3 DNA | clone size | J gene | V gene | D gene
CASTPGTGYTEAFF | TGTGCCAGCACCCCCGGGACAGGGTACACTGAAGCTTTCTTT | . | TRBJ1-1 | TRBV25-1 | TRBD1
CASSSRKQGADEKLFF | TGTGCCAGCAGCTCCAGAAAACAGGGGGCAGACGAAAAACTGTTTTTT | . | TRBJ1-4 | TRBV7-2 | TRBD1
CASSRRGPYEQYF | TGTGCCAGTAGTCGGCGGGGCCCCTACGAGCAGTACTTC | few | TRBJ2-7 | TRBV19 | .
CSAQNADTQYF | TGCAGTGCCCAGAACGCAGATACGCAGTATTTT | . | TRBJ2-3 | TRBV20-1 | .
CASSHPPRRAGGTDTQYF | TGTGCCAGCAGCCACCCGCCCCGGAGAGCGGGGGGCACAGATACGCAGTATTTT | . | TRBJ2-3 | TRBV3-1/TRBV3-2 | TRBD2
CASSSGLAGLEDEQFF | TGTGCCAGCAGCTCTGGACTAGCGGGACTCGAGGATGAGCAGTTCTTC | . | TRBJ2-1 | TRBV5-8 | TRBD2
CASSRSNREGEKLFF | TGTGCCAGCAGCCGTAGTAACAGGGAGGGCGAAAAACTGTTTTTT | . | TRBJ1-4 | TRBV9 | .
CASSRRTGSGNTIYF | TGTGCCAGCAGTCGAAGAACAGGGTCTGGAAACACCATATATTTT | . | TRBJ1-3 | TRBV6-2/TRBV6-3 | .
CASRGTQYF | TGTGCCTCCCGGGGTACGCAGTATTTT | . | TRBJ2-3 | TRBV27 | .
CATHPGLAYEQYF | TGTGCCACCCACCCGGGACTAGCCTACGAGCAGTACTTC | . | TRBJ2-7 | TRBV6-5 | TRBD2
CAWSHGTGNQPQHF | TGTGCCTGGAGCCATGGGACAGGCAATCAGCCCCAGCATTTT | . | TRBJ1-5 | TRBV30 | TRBD1
CASSRPGTNNEQFF | TGTGCCAGCAGCCGCCCCGGGACTAACAATGAGCAGTTCTTC | . | TRBJ2-1 | TRBV7-8 | TRBD2
CASSLLLQISGANVLTF | TGTGCCAGCAGCTTACTTTTACAGATCTCTGGGGCCAACGTCCTGACTTTC | . | TRBJ2-6 | TRBV7-2 | .
CASSQVTPWTSGSLVEQFF | TGCGCCAGCAGCCAAGTAACCCCCTGGACTAGCGGGAGCTTAGTTGAGCAGTTCTTC | . | TRBJ2-1 | TRBV4-3 | TRBD2
CASSPGGAKNIQYF | TGTGCCAGCAGCCCGGGAGGGGCCAAAAACATTCAGTACTTC | . | TRBJ2-4 | TRBV27 | TRBD2
CSVTGSNEQFF | TGCAGCGTGACAGGGTCCAATGAGCAGTTCTTC | . | TRBJ2-1 | TRBV20-1 | TRBD1
CASSESRQGTYEQYF | TGTGCCAGCAGTGAAAGTCGGCAGGGGACCTACGAGCAGTACTTC | once | TRBJ2-7 | TRBV2 | .
CASSLVASGRNRRGEQYF | TGTGCCAGCAGCTTAGTAGCTAGCGGGAGAAATAGGAGGGGAGAGCAGTACTTC | . | TRBJ2-7 | TRBV11-2 | TRBD2
CASSVEVGGEKLFF | TGTGCCAGCAGCGTAGAAGTTGGAGGGGAAAAACTGTTTTTT | . | TRBJ1-4 | TRBV9 | .
CSGRRGTGVEKLFF | TGCAGCGGACGCAGGGGGACAGGGGTTGAAAAACTGTTTTTT | . | TRBJ1-4 | TRBV29-1 | TRBD1
CASSYIPGGQETQYF | TGTGCCAGCAGTTACATCCCGGGAGGACAGGAGACCCAGTACTTC | . | TRBJ2-5 | TRBV6-5 | .
CASSLPSTPGYTF | TGTGCCAGCAGCTTACCTAGTACTCCCGGCTACACCTTC | . | TRBJ1-2 | TRBV7-2 | .
CASSLVVTGGSYEQYF | TGTGCCAGCAGCTTAGTTGTGACAGGGGGCTCCTACGAGCAGTACTTC | . | TRBJ2-7 | TRBV7-9 | TRBD1
CASSSVGTNNEQFF | TGCGCCAGCAGCTCGGTAGGGACAAACAATGAGCAGTTCTTC | . | TRBJ2-1 | TRBV5-1 | .
CASSLRVGSIGETQYF | TGTGCCAGCAGTTTACGTGTCGGGAGCATAGGAGAGACCCAGTACTTC | . | TRBJ2-5 | TRBV27 | .
CASSDSPTVGNTIYF | TGTGCCAGCAGCGATAGCCCGACAGTTGGAAACACCATATATTTT | . | TRBJ1-3 | TRBV3-1/TRBV3-2 | .
CASSAGTSGRALRETQYF | TGTGCCAGCAGCGCCGGGACTAGCGGGAGGGCCTTACGGGAGACCCAGTACTTC | . | TRBJ2-5 | TRBV5-8 | TRBD2
CASSRLAGPITDTQYF | TGTGCCAGCAGTAGGTTAGCGGGACCGATCACAGATACGCAGTATTTT | . | TRBJ2-3 | TRBV27 | TRBD2
CASSARGRDHNEQFF | TGTGCCAGCAGCGCCCGAGGGCGGGATCACAATGAGCAGTTCTTC | . | TRBJ2-1 | TRBV9 | .
CASSLDRGNIQYF | TGTGCCAGCAGCTTAGATAGGGGGAACATTCAGTACTTC | . | TRBJ2-4 | TRBV11-2 | .
CASSVVAADTDTQYF | TGTGCCAGCAGCGTCGTAGCGGCTGACACAGATACGCAGTATTTT | once | TRBJ2-3 | TRBV9 | .
CASSAGTGVSPLHF | TGTGCCAGCAGCGCAGGGACAGGGGTTTCACCCCTCCACTTT | . | TRBJ1-6 | TRBV7-9 | TRBD1
CASSQDSFSREQYF | TGTGCCAGCAGCCAAGATAGCTTCTCCCGCGAGCAGTACTTC | few | TRBJ2-7 | TRBV3-1/TRBV3-2 | .
CASSPRLAGIGTDTQYF | TGTGCCAGTAGTCCACGACTAGCGGGAATCGGTACAGATACGCAGTATTTT | . | TRBJ2-3 | TRBV19 | TRBD2
CASSGTGEETEAFF | TGTGCCAGCAGCGGAACAGGGGAAGAGACTGAAGCTTTCTTT | . | TRBJ1-1 | TRBV5-6 | TRBD1
CASSQDRGNTNEKLFF | TGCGCCAGCAGCCAGGACAGGGGGAACACTAATGAAAAACTGTTTTTT | . | TRBJ1-4 | TRBV4-1 | TRBD1
CASSTPITGGETDTQYF | TGTGCCAGCAGCACCCCCATAACGGGAGGGGAGACAGATACGCAGTATTTT | . | TRBJ2-3 | TRBV9 | TRBD2
CASSQLGTDTQYF | TGTGCCAGCAGCCAACTGGGCACAGATACGCAGTATTTT | . | TRBJ2-3 | TRBV7-9 | .
CASRSPGTYEQYF | TGTGCCAGCAGGTCCCCGGGTACCTACGAGCAGTACTTC | . | TRBJ2-7 | TRBV12-3/TRBV12-4 | .
CASSIAGRGGRTGELFF | TGTGCCAGTAGTATAGCCGGCCGCGGGGGGCGCACCGGGGAGCTGTTTTTT | . | TRBJ2-2 | TRBV19 | TRBD2